This is a list of T cell receptor beta chains from one sample in a study of T cells in Graves' hyperthyroidism and ophthalmopathy. TCRdb called the multiplex PCR reads again in MiXCR, with one record for every CDR3 protein. This table has hundreds of thousands of distinct CDR3 sequences, less than 20% appearing once. The sequenced sample consisted of blood. All receptors derive from a woman younger than 35 with Graves' hyperthyroidism. CDR3s include the opening cysteine and the closing phenylalanine or tryptophan. D genes are given only for firm matches. Rows may omit the clone size; those that give it use once, few, many or a size class.

size,V,D,J,CDR3,DNA
-,TRBV11-2,TRBD1,TRBJ2-5,CASSFPGQGLQETQYF,TGTGCCAGCAGCTTCCCGGGACAGGGACTCCAAGAGACCCAGTACTTC
few,TRBV20-1,-,TRBJ2-1,CSARDRGKSYNEQFF,TGCAGTGCTAGAGATCGGGGAAAGTCCTACAATGAGCAGTTCTTC
many,TRBV28,-,TRBJ1-1,CASSDLGEAEAFF,TGTGCCAGCAGCGACCTGGGGGAGGCTGAAGCTTTCTTT
many,TRBV28,TRBD1,TRBJ1-5,CASSFKDRAFNQPQHF,TGTGCCAGCAGTTTTAAGGACAGGGCCTTCAATCAGCCCCAGCATTTT
few,TRBV29-1,-,TRBJ1-5,CSVVEQGNQPQHF,TGCAGCGTTGTGGAGCAGGGAAATCAGCCCCAGCATTTT
many,TRBV6-1,-,TRBJ2-7,CASRETSHEQYF,TGTGCCAGCAGGGAAACCAGTCACGAGCAGTACTTC
many,TRBV6-2/TRBV6-3,TRBD2,TRBJ2-1,CASGLAGGNEQFF,TGTGCCAGCGGGCTAGCGGGAGGGAATGAGCAGTTCTTC
many,TRBV28,-,TRBJ2-5,CASSFHQGGETQYF,TGTGCCAGCAGTTTTCATCAGGGGGGAGAGACCCAGTACTTC
many,TRBV6-1,-,TRBJ2-7,CASIGYSAYEQYF,TGTGCCAGCATCGGGTACAGCGCCTACGAGCAGTACTTC
many,TRBV20-1,TRBD2,TRBJ2-3,CSARPASGVTDTQYF,TGCAGTGCCCGCCCGGCCAGCGGGGTTACGGATACGCAGTATTTT
-,TRBV7-9,-,TRBJ1-1,CASSQIQLNTEAFF,TGTGCCAGCAGCCAAATCCAGTTGAACACTGAAGCTTTCTTT
few,TRBV5-4,-,TRBJ2-3,CASSWGEGSAVDTQYF,TGTGCCAGCAGCTGGGGTGAGGGGTCGGCAGTAGATACGCAGTATTTT
once,TRBV7-7,TRBD2,TRBJ2-5,CASSLAGTAEETQYF,TGTGCTAGCAGCTTAGCGGGGACCGCGGAAGAGACCCAGTACTTC
-,TRBV19,-,TRBJ1-1,CASSLGARSRWTEAFF,TGTGCCAGTAGCCTGGGAGCGCGGTCCCGGTGGACTGAAGCTTTCTTT